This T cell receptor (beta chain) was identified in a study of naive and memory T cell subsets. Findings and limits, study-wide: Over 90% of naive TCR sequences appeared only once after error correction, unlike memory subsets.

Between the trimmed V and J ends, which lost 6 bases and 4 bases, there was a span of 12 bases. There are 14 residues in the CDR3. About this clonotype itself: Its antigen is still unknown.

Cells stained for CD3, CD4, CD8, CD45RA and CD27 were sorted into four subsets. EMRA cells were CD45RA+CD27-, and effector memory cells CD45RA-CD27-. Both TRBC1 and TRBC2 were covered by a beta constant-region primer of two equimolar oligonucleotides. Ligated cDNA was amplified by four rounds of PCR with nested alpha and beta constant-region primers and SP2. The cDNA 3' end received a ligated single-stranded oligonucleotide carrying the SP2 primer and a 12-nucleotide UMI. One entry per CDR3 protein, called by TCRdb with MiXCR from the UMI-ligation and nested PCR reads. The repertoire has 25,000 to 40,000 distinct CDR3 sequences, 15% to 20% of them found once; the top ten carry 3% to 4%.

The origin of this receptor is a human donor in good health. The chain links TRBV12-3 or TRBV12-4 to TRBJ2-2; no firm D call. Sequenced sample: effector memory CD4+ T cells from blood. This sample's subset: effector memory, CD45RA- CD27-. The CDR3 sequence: CASRSMGFTGELFF. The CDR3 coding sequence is TGTGCCAGCAGGTCGATGGGGTTCACCGGGGAGCTGTTTTTT.